A selection of T cell receptor beta chains follows, all from one sample in a study of cytomegalovirus exposure and HLA in healthy donors. Sequencing used immunoSEQ multiplex PCR; TCRdb keeps in-frame clones, though not all of them. The table has about 90,000 clones, around 68% seen once; the top ten hold approximately 20%. Sequenced sample: PBMCs. These receptors came from a man aged 25-45 years in good health and CMV-seropositive. Each CDR3 is given with its conserved first and last residue. D genes are given only for firm matches. Some rows mark clone size as missing; the rest say once, few, many or name a class of expanded clone.

d_gene,j_gene,v_gene,abundance,CDR3nt,CDR3aa
TRBD2,TRBJ2-3,TRBV2,-,TGTGCCAGCCCCAAAGGAGGACTAGCGGGAGGAACCTCCACAGATACGCAGTATTTT,CASPKGGLAGGTSTDTQYF
-,TRBJ1-6,TRBV6-1,-,TGTGCCAGCAATTTACAGGAACATTCACCCCTCCACTTT,CASNLQEHSPLHF
-,TRBJ1-5,TRBV19,-,TGTGCCAGTAGCCCCTACAGGGTCCCCACTAGTGGGCAGCCCCAGCATTTT,CASSPYRVPTSGQPQHF
-,TRBJ1-2,TRBV19,-,TGTGCCAGTAGGCGGCAGGGGAATGAGTATGGCTACACCTTC,CASRRQGNEYGYTF
TRBD2,TRBJ2-1,TRBV29-1,-,TGCAGCGTTTTGGGGTTGTTCGGGACTAGCGGGACGCCAATTAACTACAATGAGCAGTTCTTC,CSVLGLFGTSGTPINYNEQFF
-,TRBJ2-5,TRBV30,-,TGTGCCTGGAGTGTACGGGGGGCAGAGACCCAGTACTTC,CAWSVRGAETQYF
-,TRBJ2-7,TRBV28,-,TGTGCCAGCAGTTGGGAGAGGGTCGAGCAGTACTTC,CASSWERVEQYF
TRBD2,TRBJ2-2,TRBV7-6,-,TGTGCCAGCAGCTTAGAAGGAGCGGGGGATAACACCGGGGAGCTGTTTTTT,CASSLEGAGDNTGELFF
TRBD2,TRBJ2-7,TRBV4-1,-,TGCGCCAGCAGCCGTACCGGGACTAGTGAATACGAGCAGTACTTC,CASSRTGTSEYEQYF
TRBD2,TRBJ2-1,TRBV10-3,-,TGTGCCATCACTAGCGGGAGGTACAATGAGCAGTTCTTC,CAITSGRYNEQFF
-,TRBJ1-5,TRBV27,-,TGTGCCAGCAGTTTGAGACTTAATCAGCCCCAGCATTTT,CASSLRLNQPQHF
TRBD2,TRBJ2-7,TRBV4-2,-,TGTGCCAGCAGCCAAGGACTAGCGGGGGGCTCCTACGAGCAGTACTTC,CASSQGLAGGSYEQYF
-,TRBJ2-2,TRBV7-3,once,TGTGCCAGCAGCTTAATGACAGCCAACACCGGGGAGCTGTTTTTT,CASSLMTANTGELFF
-,TRBJ1-1,TRBV29-1,-,TGCAGCGTGTCGACAGCCTTAAACACTGAAGCTTTCTTT,CSVSTALNTEAFF
TRBD2,TRBJ2-1,TRBV9,-,TGTGCCAGCAGCGTAGAACCAGCGGGAGTATACAATGAGCAGTTCTTC,CASSVEPAGVYNEQFF
-,TRBJ1-1,TRBV28,-,TGTGCCAGCGGCTTGACAGCGTATGGCACTGAAGCTTTCTTT,CASGLTAYGTEAFF
TRBD2,TRBJ2-1,TRBV7-6,-,TGTGCCAGCACTACTAGCGGGGTGTACAATGAGCAGTTCTTC,CASTTSGVYNEQFF
TRBD1,TRBJ2-5,TRBV30,few,TGTGCCTGGAGTCTTGGACAGGGGATCATGGAGACCCAGTACTTC,CAWSLGQGIMETQYF
TRBD1,TRBJ1-1,TRBV19,-,TGTGCCAGTAGTACGACAGGGCCTGAAGCTTTCTTT,CASSTTGPEAFF
-,TRBJ2-1,TRBV7-2,-,TGTGCCAGCAGCTTAACGGGGGAGCAGTTCTTC,CASSLTGEQFF
TRBD2,TRBJ2-5,TRBV5-1,-,TGCGCCAGCAGCTTATTGGTAGCGGGGGAGGAGACCCAGTACTTC,CASSLLVAGEETQYF
TRBD1,TRBJ2-1,TRBV5-1,-,TGCGCCAGCAGCTTGGGACAGGGGGCTAATGTCAATGAGCAGTTCTTC,CASSLGQGANVNEQFF
-,TRBJ1-1,TRBV10-3,-,TGTGCCATCAGGGGGCAATCAGGTAACACTGAAGCTTTCTTT,CAIRGQSGNTEAFF
TRBD1,TRBJ1-1,TRBV6-4,-,TGTGCCAGCAGTGTTAATCCGGGACAGAAAGCTTTCTTT,CASSVNPGQKAFF
-,TRBJ2-5,TRBV23-1,few,TGCGCCAGCAGTCAATTATTTCAGGGGGGAGAGACCCAGTACTTC,CASSQLFQGGETQYF
TRBD2,TRBJ2-2,TRBV5-1,-,TGCGCCAGCAGCGACACTAGCGGGTACACCGGGGAGCTGTTTTTT,CASSDTSGYTGELFF
-,TRBJ1-1,TRBV7-9,-,TGTGCCAGCAGCCCACCGGGGGGGACTATGAACACTGAAGCTTTCTTT,CASSPPGGTMNTEAFF
TRBD1,TRBJ1-4,TRBV2,-,TGTGCCAGCAGTGAGGCGGGACAGGGAGAAAAACTGTTTTTT,CASSEAGQGEKLFF
TRBD1,TRBJ1-1,TRBV27,few,TGTGCCAGCAGTCCCCTATCCGGGGGGACAGGGAGGACTGAAGCTTTCTTT,CASSPLSGGTGRTEAFF
TRBD1,TRBJ2-1,TRBV25-1,-,TGTGCCAGCAGCCCTCCGGGACAGGGGGACGGGAGGCAGTTCTTC,CASSPPGQGDGRQFF
-,TRBJ1-1,TRBV29-1,-,TGCAGCGTTGGTATAAACCGAGGGACTGAAGCTTTCTTT,CSVGINRGTEAFF
-,TRBJ2-5,TRBV4-1,-,TGCGCCAGCAGCCGGACACCGACCCAAGAGACCCAGTACTTC,CASSRTPTQETQYF
TRBD1,TRBJ1-1,TRBV6-1,-,TGTGCCAGCAGTGAAGAGACAGGGAAAGGCGCGGCTTTCTTT,CASSEETGKGAAFF
TRBD1,TRBJ2-3,TRBV5-1,-,TGCGCCAGCAGCCCAAGACAGGGGTTTAGCACAGATACGCAGTATTTT,CASSPRQGFSTDTQYF
-,TRBJ2-3,TRBV28,-,TGTGCCAGCAGTAGCTGGGGCAGGGCCTCCACAGATACGCAGTATTTT,CASSSWGRASTDTQYF
TRBD1,TRBJ1-1,TRBV5-1,-,TGCGCCAGCAGCTCGACTGGGACAGGGGGCACTGAAGCTTTCTTT,CASSSTGTGGTEAFF
-,TRBJ2-1,TRBV12-5,once,TGTGCTAGTGGCATCACCCCCAGGGGACCCAACAATGAGCAGTTCTTC,CASGITPRGPNNEQFF
-,TRBJ2-5,TRBV10-2,-,TGCGCCAGCAGCCCCCCCTTTGAAGAGACCCAGTACTTC,CASSPPFEETQYF
TRBD1,TRBJ2-7,TRBV6-5,few,TGTGCCAGCCGTTGGACAGGGACGTCCTACGAGCAGTACTTC,CASRWTGTSYEQYF
TRBD1,TRBJ1-1,TRBV19,-,TGTGCCAGTAGTATACGACAGGGGATCACTGAAGCTTTCTTT,CASSIRQGITEAFF
-,TRBJ2-6,TRBV5-1,once,TGCGCCAGCAGCTCATTAAACAGTCCTGGGGCCAACGTCCTGACTTTC,CASSSLNSPGANVLTF
-,TRBJ1-3,TRBV6-6,-,TGTGCCAGCAGTTACGTAGACTCTGGAAACACCATATATTTT,CASSYVDSGNTIYF
-,TRBJ2-2,TRBV5-4,few,TGTGCCAGCAGCAATGATCCGGGACAGAACACCGGGGAGCTGTTTTTT,CASSNDPGQNTGELFF
-,TRBJ2-7,TRBV6-5,-,TGTGCCAGCAGTTGGGGGCGGGGGTACTCCTACGAGCAGTACTTC,CASSWGRGYSYEQYF
TRBD1,TRBJ1-1,TRBV7-9,-,TGTGCCAGCAGAGCCGGGACAGCGAACACTGAAGCTTTCTTT,CASRAGTANTEAFF
-,TRBJ2-7,TRBV4-3,few,TGCGCCAGCAGCCAAGACTATAGAACCTCCCACTCCTACGAGCAGTACTTC,CASSQDYRTSHSYEQYF
TRBD1,TRBJ1-4,TRBV6-6,-,TGTGCCAGCAGTTACTCAGGACAGGTGAATGAAAAACTGTTTTTT,CASSYSGQVNEKLFF
TRBD2,TRBJ2-7,TRBV2,-,TGTGCCAGCAGGGGGGGGACGGTTACCTACGAGCAGTACTTC,CASRGGTVTYEQYF
-,TRBJ2-3,TRBV10-3,-,TGTGCCGTCGGTTTTAGCACAGATACGCAGTATTTT,CAVGFSTDTQYF